The T cell receptor beta chain under discussion was sequenced for a study of cytomegalovirus exposure and HLA in healthy donors. Overall study findings and caveats: Earlier analysis looked at TCR beta V segments, and most were productive about 87% or about 30% of the time. In a later analysis, at a false discovery rate of 0.05, 16,951 TCR beta sequences were associated with HLA alleles. TCR beta sequences reportedly predicted most subjects' HLA-A and HLA-B alleles accurately.

Regarding this clone: The antigen is undetermined.

The CDR3 is 11 amino acids. V was shortened by 6 bases and J by 9 bases, with 9 bases between the two germline ends. Looked up from germline, CDR1 is MNHEY and CDR2 is SMNVEV (reference sequence). The PCR was carried out with 60 Vbeta primers and 13 Jbeta primers. In the original processing: The count from a later analysis was about 80 million unique TCR beta chains, about 9.9 million of them shared. Measured with immunoSEQ multiplex PCR; TCRdb has only the in-frame clones, and not every one. Clone size and the V and J calls come from that table; the DNA yielded D and trimming. In the table there are some 140,000 clones, roughly 78% of which are singletons.

Material: PBMCs. The chain recombines TRBV27 with TRBJ2-1; no clear D. This clonotype was sampled from a man aged 50 to 60 in good health and CMV-seropositive. The CDR3 bases are TGTGCCAGCAGCGAGAGTAGTGAGCAGTTCTTC. It is translated as CASSESSEQFF.